The 16 T cell receptor beta chains below all came from one sample that was sequenced in a study of blood T cells in healthy people across ages. Then a second PCR, running about 7 to 11 cycles, was carried out with a sample-barcoded 5' primer and a J-beta primer mix. TCRdb fed the 5' RACE reads into MiXCR, producing one record per CDR3 protein. The data hold roughly 800,000 distinct CDR3 sequences, with roughly 60% observed a single time. Sequencing was carried out using blood. The receptors stem from a young man in good health.

The chain employs TRBV10-3 and TRBJ2-6, with 7 positions matching TRBD2. The germline V gene has CDR1 ENHRY and CDR2 SYGVKD. CDR3 length equals 15 residues. V lost 5 bases, J lost 1 base, and 2 bases stayed unmatched. The CDR3 bases are TGTGCCATCAGTTCTAGCGGTTCTGGGGCCAACGTCCTGACTTTC. As protein: CAISSSGSGANVLTF.

V gene TRBV5-1 combines with J gene TRBJ2-1; D may correspond to TRBD1 or TRBD2 (5 bases each). V lost 1 base and J 6 bases, leaving 11 bases between the germline ends. The CDR3 consists of 14 residues. Germline loops: CDR1 SGHRS, CDR2 YFSETQ. The CDR3 region is CASSLTRESNEQFF. The CDR3 region has the DNA TGCGCCAGCAGCTTGACCAGGGAGAGCAATGAGCAGTTCTTC.

This clonotype was found a few times. This chain uses TRBV28 with TRBJ2-7; a possible D gene is TRBD2 (6 bases). Trimming removed 10 bases at V and 1 base at J, with 8 bases between. The germline CDR1 and CDR2 sequences are MDHEN and SYDVKM. This CDR3 is built from 11 residues. In DNA form, the CDR3 reads TGTGCCACGGGACTTTCCTACGAGCAGTACTTC. Its protein is CATGLSYEQYF.

This clonotype occurred a few times. This chain connects TRBV27 to TRBJ1-4, with D perhaps matching TRBD1 (6 bases). Trimming took off 4 bases at V and 8 bases at J, with 14 bases between the two ends. The germline V gene has CDR1 MNHEY and CDR2 SMNVEV (reference sequence). There are 14 residues in the CDR3. The chain's CDR3 is CASSSRTEDEKLFF. The CDR3 nucleotides are TGTGCCAGCAGTTCCAGGACAGAAGACGAAAAACTGTTTTTT. The variable domain in full, completed from reference TRBV27 and TRBJ1-4, reads EAQVTQNPRYLITVTGKKLTVTCSQNMNHEYMSWYRQDPGLGLRQIYYSMNVEVTDKGDVPEGYKVSRKEKRNFPLILESPSPNQTSLYFCASSSRTEDEKLFFGSGTQLSVL.

This chain links TRBV7-6 with TRBJ1-6; D is uncertain. The germline V gene encodes CDR1 SGHVS and CDR2 FNYEAQ. V dropped 2 bases and J dropped 8 bases, with 13 bases sitting between them. The CDR3 consists of 15 residues. DNA for the CDR3: TGTGCCAGCAGCTTATCACGGCCCGGGCATTCACCCCTCCACTTT. It yields the protein CASSLSRPGHSPLHF.

The chain employs TRBV3-1 and TRBJ1-2; 7 bases agree with TRBD1. J lost 3 bases, V lost 1 base, and 5 bases had no gene match. CDR1 is LGHDT, CDR2 YNNKEL, per germline (reference sequence). This CDR3 spans 15 amino acids. CDR3 nucleotides: TGTGCCAGCAGCCAAGGAGAGGGGGCTTACTATGGCTACACCTTC. It translates to CASSQGEGAYYGYTF.

This clonotype has a handful of counts. This sequence joins TRBV9 and TRBJ2-1; TRBD2 matches at 10 bases. Germline assignment: CDR1 SGDLS and CDR2 YYNGEE. After removal of 3 bases from V and 9 bases from J, the junction contained 3 bases not matched to a gene. The CDR3 length is 13 residues. Here the CDR3 DNA reads TGTGCCAGCAGCGGGACTAGCGGAGGTGAGCAGTTCTTC. Its translation is CASSGTSGGEQFF.

V usage is TRBV20-1 and J usage is TRBJ2-5; possibly TRBD2 for D (6 bases). CDR1 is DFQATT and CDR2 is SNEGSKA in the germline V gene (reference sequence). Trimming took off 3 bases at V and 1 base at J, with 9 bases between the two ends. The CDR3 sequence is 13 residues long. CDR3 region: CSASGSSQETQYF. The CDR3 region has the DNA TGCAGTGCTAGCGGGAGTTCCCAAGAGACCCAGTACTTC.

The V call is TRBV7-3, the J call TRBJ1-1; D gene unclear. The CDR3 is 11 residues long. The germline V and J ends were trimmed by 6 bases and 4 bases, with 6 bases remaining between them. The germline V gene encodes CDR1 SGHTA and CDR2 FQGTGA. The CDR3: CASSFRTEAFF. In DNA form, the CDR3 reads TGTGCCAGCAGTTTCCGCACTGAAGCTTTCTTT.

CDR3 in amino acids: CASSLRGPDTQYF. The CDR3 bases are TGTGCCAGCAGTTTACGCGGCCCGGATACGCAGTATTTT. The V call is TRBV12-3 or TRBV12-4, the J call TRBJ2-3; D gene ambiguous. V was trimmed by 2 bases and J by 6 bases, leaving 9 bases between them. This CDR3 has 13 residues.

The J gene is TRBJ1-5, the V gene TRBV15; D might be TRBD1 (5 bases). Germline lookup yields CDR1 LNHNV and CDR2 YYDKDF (reference sequence). CDR3 length equals 17 residues. Trimming took 2 bases from V and 1 from J, leaving 15 bases between them. CDR3 residues: CATSRLGVWGSNQPQHF. DNA for the CDR3: TGTGCCACCAGCAGACTGGGGGTTTGGGGAAGCAATCAGCCCCAGCATTTT.

This chain connects TRBV27 to TRBJ1-6; D is ambiguous. The germline CDR1 and CDR2 sequences are MNHEY and SMNVEV (reference sequence). V dropped 5 bases and J dropped 0 bases, with 8 bases sitting between them. The CDR3 has 15 amino acids. CDR3 region: CASSRGSSYNSPLHF. The CDR3 DNA sequence: TGTGCCAGCAGTCGGGGAAGCTCCTATAATTCACCCCTCCACTTT.

The chain is built from TRBV29-1 and TRBJ1-6; 9 bases are a match to TRBD1. CDR1 is SQVTM and CDR2 is ANQGSEA in the germline V gene. This CDR3 comprises 13 residues. V shed 7 bases and J 10 bases; nucleotides not matched to a gene: 8. CDR3 loop: CSARTGVNSPLHF. As DNA, the CDR3 is TGCAGCGCGAGGACAGGGGTTAACTCACCCCTCCACTTT.

This sequence joins TRBV18 and TRBJ2-7; no definite D call. There are 12 residues in the CDR3. Trimming cost V 8 bases and J 3 bases, with 11 bases left between them. The germline V gene encodes CDR1 KGHSH and CDR2 LQKENI. The CDR3 is CASSPSNYEQYF. In DNA form, the CDR3 reads TGTGCCAGCAGCCCTAGTAACTACGAGCAGTACTTC.

This clonotype turned up a few times. The rearrangement joins TRBV6-2 or TRBV6-3 to TRBJ2-1; a possible D gene is TRBD2 (6 bases). The CDR3 sequence is 15 residues long. Trimming took 2 bases from V and 0 from J, leaving 8 bases between them. The germline V gene encodes CDR1 MNHEY and CDR2 SVGEGT. The CDR3 is CASSYVGSSYNEQFF. CDR3 nucleotides: TGTGCCAGCAGTTACGTCGGGAGCTCCTACAATGAGCAGTTCTTC.

In regard to this clonotype: This could be a read error, since a much larger clone is one nucleotide away. The rearrangement joins TRBV5-1 to TRBJ1-2; 8 positions match TRBD1. Germline V lookup: CDR1 SGHRS, CDR2 YFSETQ. This CDR3 spans 14 amino acids. The CDR3 sequence: CASSLESGGYGHTF. CDR3 DNA: TGCGCCAGCAGCTTGGAATCAGGGGGCTATGGCCACACCTTC.